This T cell receptor (beta chain) originates from a study of CD8 T cells in Susac syndrome. General study results and limits: As the study acknowledged, the number of individuals who were part of its TCR sequencing and HLA analysis was relatively small.

The CDR3 length is 13 residues. V was pared by 3 bases and J by 0 bases, with 3 bases between. CDR1 and CDR2 from the germline V gene are LGHDT and YNNKEL (reference sequence). The RNA, 0.5 to 1 ug, was put through reverse transcription using random hexamers. immunoSEQ multiplex PCR amplified TCR beta CDR3 across 54 Vbeta, 13 Jbeta. TCRdb re-analysed the immunoSEQ multiplex PCR reads in MiXCR, keeping a single row per CDR3 protein. The sample shows hundreds of thousands of distinct CDR3 sequences, approximately 89% of them seen only once. CD8+ and CD4+ T cells from blood underwent TCR beta sequencing, which was carried out in a high-throughput format. In the case of this clonotype: Its antigen remains unknown.

Sequenced input: CD8+ T cells from PBMCs. The chain carries TRBV3-1 and TRBJ1-5; D is uncertain. The sequence derives from a human donor with multiple sclerosis. Written as DNA, the CDR3 is TGTGCCAGCAGCCACGATAGCAATCAGCCCCAGCATTTT. Encoded protein: CASSHDSNQPQHF.